Listed here is a single T cell receptor beta chain. The antigen it binds to is not known. The input lacks base qualities; no much larger clone sits a single base away. Relative to germline, V is 1 base shorter and J is 4 bases shorter, with 8 bases between their ends. Including the terminal cysteine and phenylalanine, the CDR3 comprises 14 residues. Only CDR3 DNA remains: 42 bases, in frame from the first base. CDR1 and CDR2 are drawn from the germline V gene: SGHVS, FQNEAQ. CD8 naive samples consisted of CD45RO-negative cells that were positively selected for CCR7, yielding a CD45RA+CCR7+ population without TemRA cells. Healthy HIV-negative adults with no recently reported acute infections or vaccinations were included as donors. All donors were Caucasian adults living in Nashville, Tennessee, USA. After blood collection by leukapheresis, PBMCs were isolated using Ficoll-Histopaque density gradient centrifugation and then cryopreserved in the vapor phase of liquid nitrogen. Analytical flow cytometry was used to check the purity and quantity of each magnetically sorted T cell population. Genomic DNA was isolated from every sorted fraction and measured by UV absorbance on a Nanodrop 2000c.

This sample is drawn from a study of shared clonotypes between healthy human individuals (TCRdb year 2020). With regard to the full study: A few men and two women, aged 18 to 49 years, made up the cohort. To increase sequencing depth and limit assay-specific biases, TCR repertoire library preparation and sequencing were carried out by different laboratories using diverse techniques. To estimate repertoire size and how much clonotype sharing occurs between individuals, the study deeply sequenced the blood TCR repertoires of about 5 healthy adults. For each donor, CD4 naive and CD4 memory were each given three plates, CD8 naive was given two plates, and CD8 memory was given one plate. Each donor's leukapheresis produced roughly between roughly 0.85 and 9.5 billion PBMCs. Points the paper makes about the study in general: Compared with non-shared clonotypes, the clonotypes found in all four sorted-subset donors had higher generation probabilities. Only blood was sampled, and tissue TCR repertoires likely differ from those in blood. Larger estimated clonotype richness was generally found for naive subsets than for memory subsets. Pairwise subsampling indicated that sequencing depth was expected to affect the degree of clonotype sharing among donors. When a few donors were compared, the shared fraction of clonotypes was about 5% for naive CD4, less than 4% for naive CD8, 2% to 2.5% for memory CD4, and 0.4% for memory CD8. Because the study included only a small number of donors, the genetic and exposure-history diversity represented was limited. Incomplete sequencing was indicated by rarefaction of sorted-subset datasets, despite the large sequencing depth.

TCR CDR3 regions were amplified from genomic DNA by multiplex PCR using the deep immunoSEQ assay. Extracted genomic DNA from each cell subset was distributed evenly across all wells of several immunoSEQ 96-well plates, and each plate was treated as a replicate. For sorted subsets, each replicate PCR was loaded with roughly 0.2 ug genomic DNA, equivalent to some 31,000 T cell genomes. Purified libraries were quantified with a Qubit 3.0 fluorometer, sized on a Bioanalyzer 2100, and re-quantified with the KAPA Library Quantification kit. Each immunoSEQ 96-well plate was sequenced on its own single-read 150-cycle Illumina NextSeq 550 flow cell. In the authors' own workflow: Because the immunoSEQ output held only junctional sequences and lacked quality scores, the filtering could not match the filtering applied to full-length reads. To assign V/J genes and CDR3, sequences were annotated using PyIR, a Python wrapper for IgBLAST v1.9, with IMGT germline references. Reads were filtered out if the reads had weak V/J assignments (E-value above 1e-6), no CDR3, stop codons, out-of-frame junctions, or ambiguous translated residues. V3J clonotypes were defined as sequences sharing the same inferred V gene, J gene, and CDR3 amino acid sequence. The percentage overlap between two repertoires was calculated by dividing the number of shared unique clonotypes by the size of the smaller repertoire. RTK rarefaction, the Chao1 estimator, and Recon v2.1 estimates of unobserved clonotypes were used to assess repertoire richness. OLGA was used to compute generation probabilities for all TCRbeta clonotypes that the gDNA method yielded from a handful of donors. What TCRdb holds here is the immuneACCESS table cut down to in-frame rearrangements. Part of the clones is not present; checked against another copy, under half of the missing clones reflect an unresolved V gene, and the others are unexplained. D and trimming come from the DNA, and the V and J calls and clone size come from that table. The sample includes some 580,000 clones, with roughly 98% observed a single time. Less than 0.35% of the sample comes from the top ten.

This sequence was found in a man aged 25 to 45 in good health. Sequencing input: naive CD8+ T cells sorted from blood. The meaning of the sample's cell subset or site label: CD45RA+CCR7+. The chain couples TRBV7-8 to TRBJ1-5, with the D segment identity uncertain. The CDR3 protein sequence reads: CASSLGTGNQPQHF. At the DNA level, the sequence is TGTGCCAGCAGCTTAGGAACGGGAAATCAGCCCCAGCATTTT.